Here is one T cell receptor (beta chain) with its context. Its specific antigen is unknown. Base qualities are not provided; no much larger clone lies one nucleotide away. This sample was taken from a study of cytomegalovirus exposure and HLA in healthy donors (dated by TCRdb to the late 2010s). Some background on the complete study: In an earlier analysis of 450 to 750 of the donors, approximately 300 Gb of sequence data and roughly 100 million unique TCR beta sequences from 180 million or so T cells were reported. Besides the first cohort of under 700 subjects, a separate validation cohort made up of 95 to 150 different subjects was used. To predict cytomegalovirus infection status, the study combined high-throughput TCR immunosequencing, statistical association of individual TCRs with disease status, and machine learning. Roughly 300 gigabases of sequencing data and 70 million to 100 million unique TCR sequences made up an early release that covered around 640 HLA-typed donors. Using immunosequencing, the study profiled T cell repertoires from around 680 subjects and related those repertoires to cytomegalovirus serostatus. In an earlier analysis of 587 of the donors, high-throughput TCR beta sequencing was used to judge whether each TCR beta V gene segment behaved as functional or pseudogenic. Typing coverage varied by locus: 629-630 donors for A, B, C, DRB1 and DQB1; more than 500 for DQA1; approximately 610 for DPA1; 400 to 480 for DPB1. Every discovery cohort repertoire had been produced on one sequencing platform. Among 398 genotyped donors of the cohort, an average of around 240,000 unique TCR beta nucleotide sequences were sequenced per donor, about a sixth of them non-productive. A few DR-DQ haplotypes were treated as single units for association and clustering because of strong linkage in the cohort. Class I and class II HLA loci were covered by the typing at four-digit resolution. Alongside the repertoire data, information on donor age, sex, ethnicity and CMV serostatus was compiled. A later genetic analysis used genome-wide SNP genotypes for about three fifths of the 666 donors, treating that subset as a discovery cohort. To study patterns of TCR occurrence, a later analysis re-analyzed previously published TCR beta repertoires from several hundred donors and added high-resolution HLA genotyping. Rather than using new phenotypic data, the later analysis identified candidate immune exposures from TCR beta sequences and from how often those sequences occurred across donors. Among the roughly 430 genotyped donors, around 81% belonged to the genetic ancestry cluster associated with self-reported Caucasian donors. The study aimed to test whether cataloging public T cell receptors could reveal signatures of past pathogen exposure.

What the study reported, not specific to this receptor: At a false discovery rate of 0.05, a later analysis linked some 18,000 TCR beta sequences to specific HLA alleles. A later analysis found that TCR association rates varied across HLA loci, with DRB1 alleles showing the most associated TCRs and HLA-C alleles the fewest. Compared with the approximately 710-donor mean, donors in an Asian-associated ancestry cluster had fewer N-insertions in productive TCRs, according to a later genetic analysis. The earlier analysis of a few hundred of the donors excluded approximately 17 rarely observed V segments, including chromosome 9 orphons, because counts were too low. According to a later analysis, parvovirus B19, influenza, CMV and Epstein-Barr virus appeared linked to several top co-occurrence clusters. A few of the identified cytomegalovirus-associated TCR beta chains were confirmed in vitro to be specific for cytomegalovirus antigens. A further reported finding was that TCR beta sequences accurately predicted the HLA-A and HLA-B alleles for most subjects in the first cohort. The classifier was reported to diagnose cytomegalovirus status with high specificity and sensitivity in both the original cohort and the validation cohort. When HLA alleles, especially DR and DQ, strongly co-occurred, TCR associations were difficult to assign to individual alleles. In this cohort, only TCR beta chains were sequenced, and detectable features were limited by the absence of alpha or paired-chain data. A cluster of highly shared sequence variants was judged likely to be a technical artifact of the sequencing pipeline. A total of fewer than 200 TCR beta chains were listed by the study as associated with cytomegalovirus. Immune exposure information for the cohort was limited to CMV serostatus. The presence/absence analyses assumed that sequencing depth was roughly uniform across donors, and that assumption may not be true. Compared with equally common non-associated chains, HLA-associated TCR beta chains in a later analysis were more clonally expanded and had lower generation probabilities. Because the 87-base-pair reads could not distinguish some IMGT-functional V segments, including TRBV6-2 and TRBV6-3, those segments were excluded. Most TCR sequences were observed very rarely across donors, whereas some public TCRs were present in many individuals. In a later analysis, most CMV-associated TCR beta chains were found to appear HLA-restricted, with HLA associations seemingly driven largely by CMV exposure. An earlier analysis of approximately 500 of the donors showed that most TCR beta V segments appeared in productive rearrangements either about 87% or about 30% of the time, which broadly matched IMGT annotations. According to the authors, the approach could potentially be generalized to other disease states and immunological phenotypes. Linkage disequilibrium might explain the correlated functional status among segregating V segments, but an unknown experimental factor could not be excluded. Because HLA typing was unavailable for some donors at each locus, only the typed subset was used in association tests. In a later genetic analysis, a missense DCLRE1C variant was associated with V-gene and J-gene trimming of TCR beta chains, and the association was replicated in an independent cohort.

The cohort comprised some 680 healthy bone marrow donors. All cohort members were sampled while nominally healthy, although unrecorded immune exposures were likely present. The donor tested CMV seronegative and was one of the 352 seronegative cohort members. A peripheral blood sample was collected from each donor, and TCR beta sequencing was performed on peripheral blood mononuclear cells. The Qiagen DNeasy Blood Extraction Kit was used to extract genomic DNA from the blood cell samples. The library was built by means of the immunoSEQ multiplex PCR assay. A mixture of 60 forward primers for TCR Vbeta segments and 13 reverse primers for TCR Jbeta segments was used in the multiplex PCR. A multiplex PCR assay on genomic DNA amplified the CDR3 region of rearranged TCR beta genes. Amplified TCR beta libraries were sequenced as 87-base-pair reads on the Illumina HiSeq System. Under the source paper's analysis protocol: Across the 500 to 750 repertoires, a later analysis counted around 80 million unique TCR beta chains, roughly 11 million of which were shared by at least two donors. To remove PCR and sequencing errors, raw reads were error-corrected and collapsed into unique sequences using a nearest-neighbor algorithm that merged closely related sequences. Alignment of CDR3 sequences to IMGT reference sequences was used to assign V, D and J gene segments. For a sequence to be retained, at least a six-nucleotide match to both a V gene segment and a J gene segment was required. Rearrangements were classified as productive when the CDR3 lacked stop codons and remained in frame with V and J, and all other rearrangements were classified as non-productive. CDR3 was defined according to IMGT convention as the region running from the second conserved V-encoded cysteine to the conserved J-encoded phenylalanine. Sequences without an unambiguous match to a single V gene segment were excluded from the earlier analysis of approximately 600 of the donors. In an earlier analysis of 587 of the donors, a V segment was called functional when productive rearrangements were above 56.7%, and segregating when the standard deviation between donors exceeded 5%. A statistical classification framework was developed to diagnose cytomegalovirus status using the catalog of TCR beta chain sequences. In a later analysis, V and J genes were assigned by comparing TCR nucleotide sequences against IMGT/GENE-DB human TR gene sequences. In a later analysis, CDR3 sequences and most-parsimonious VDJ recombination scenarios were assigned using the TCRdist pipeline. In a later analysis, each TCR beta chain was defined by its CDR3 amino acid sequence together with its V-gene family, and reads without a unique V-gene family were excluded. To address suspected cross-contamination and a sequencing artifact, a later analysis removed a few hundred highly shared, low-generation-probability nucleotide sequences. For each public chain, a later analysis derived a clonal expansion index from normalized ranks of inferred template counts within each repertoire. A later analysis computed generation probabilities with a VDJ recombination model fitted to out-of-frame rearrangements, and checked the results against IGoR. A later analysis scored TCR-TCR, TCR-HLA and TCR-CMV co-occurrence with hypergeometric tests, applying a repertoire-size bias correction to TCR pairs. A later analysis estimated false discovery rates by permuting HLA or CMV assignments 20 times. In a later analysis, co-occurring TCRs were grouped with DBSCAN, and TCRdist sequence similarity was added when clustering was performed within HLA-allele-positive subsets. Repertoires with fewer than 30,000 or more than 120,000 public chains, plus five repertoires with anomalous nucleotide sharing, were excluded from co-occurrence clustering. The source is immuneACCESS, and TCRdb retained only in-frame sequences with V and J called. Part of the clones is not carried over; for the studies checked, unresolved V genes explain less than half of this, and the remainder is unexplained. V and J calls plus clone size are reproduced from that table; the DNA served to infer D and trimming. The table for this sample lists fewer than 100,000 clones; 78% of them were counted only once. The ten largest clones add up to approximately 0.83% of the sample.

Reading from cysteine to phenylalanine, the CDR3 counts 18 amino acids. CDR3 DNA only is kept here, 54 bases in frame from base 1. V has 2 bases trimmed and J has 1 base trimmed; junction bases matching no gene number 11. The germline V gene encodes CDR1 MNHEY and CDR2 SMNVEV (reference sequence). The rearrangement combines TRBV27 with TRBJ1-5, with 7 bases matching TRBD1. This TCR came from a woman in her sixties or seventies in good health and CMV-seronegative. Sequenced material: PBMCs. The CDR3 here reads CASSLGDRVRSSNQPQHF. The DNA is TGTGCCAGCAGTTTAGGCGACAGGGTAAGGTCGAGCAATCAGCCCCAGCATTTT.